A selection of T cell receptor beta chains follows, all from one sample in a study of response to subunit inactivated influenza vaccine. TCRdb processed the RT-PCR reads anew with MiXCR; each CDR3 protein has one entry. This sample carries more than 700,000 distinct CDR3 sequences, roughly 20% of them seen once, and the ten largest clones take more than 8.5%. The sequencing used PBMCs from blood, collected around 5 days after vaccination. These TCRs come from a man aged 45-60 years who received an inactivated influenza vaccine. Both conserved end residues are part of each CDR3.

CDR3aa	v_gene	len	j_gene
CASSLDRRTPYF	TRBV7-2	12	TRBJ2-5
CSVEDHLSGSGELFF	TRBV29-1	15	TRBJ2-2
CASSMGQGATDTQYF	TRBV5-1	15	TRBJ2-3
CASSPAVQGRNEQFF	TRBV5-1	15	TRBJ2-1
CAIQSSSGANVLTF	TRBV10-3	14	TRBJ2-6
CASSFFPNEKLFF	TRBV7-9	13	TRBJ1-4
CASSPPPTRTEAFF	TRBV7-2	14	TRBJ1-1
CATSDATPGTINNEQFF	TRBV24-1	17	TRBJ2-1
CASSLKVGTAGGGRETQYF	TRBV11-1	19	TRBJ2-5
CASSASPGGYEQFF	TRBV5-1	14	TRBJ2-1
CASSDPPGVGNEQFF	TRBV28	15	TRBJ2-1
CASSPGLALDTQYF	TRBV7-7	14	TRBJ2-3
CVSYSAISYEQYF	TRBV28	13	TRBJ2-7
CASSLTSDRYEQYF	TRBV5-1	14	TRBJ2-7
CASSLALTSTINQETQYF	TRBV28	18	TRBJ2-5
CANSLSTGELFF	TRBV7-2	12	TRBJ2-2
CASSQDEGSKNYGYTF	TRBV4-2	16	TRBJ1-2